The rows below give T cell receptor beta chains drawn from one sample of a study of blood T cell repertoires in COVID-19. This table comes from immunoSEQ multiplex PCR, and its TCRdb copy is limited to in-frame clones, with some not included. The repertoire holds 130,000 to 150,000 clones, with roughly 80% as singletons. The sequencing sample was made of peripheral blood. All receptors come from a woman aged 40 to 50 with active or convalescent COVID-19. Both conserved end residues are part of each CDR3. D genes are given only for firm matches. A row's size may be missing; if present it is once, few, many or a size class.

V gene	J gene	D gene	clone size	CDR3 protein	CDR3 DNA
TRBV24-1	TRBJ1-1	TRBD1	NA	CATSGGTGDTEAFF	TGTGCCACCAGTGGGGGGACAGGGGACACTGAAGCTTTCTTT
TRBV12-3/TRBV12-4	TRBJ2-2	NA	NA	CASPPATTGELFF	TGTGCCAGCCCCCCGGCGACAACCGGGGAGCTGTTTTTT
TRBV21-1	TRBJ2-1	NA	NA	CASSKTSGSSNEQFF	TGTGCCAGCAGCAAAACTAGCGGGAGTAGTAATGAGCAGTTCTTC
TRBV4-3	TRBJ2-2	NA	NA	CASSQETGALTGELFF	TGCGCCAGCAGCCAAGAGACCGGAGCGCTAACCGGGGAGCTGTTTTTT
TRBV29-1	TRBJ1-1	TRBD1	NA	CSVEALQGATEAFF	TGCAGCGTTGAAGCATTACAGGGGGCCACTGAAGCTTTCTTT
TRBV5-8	TRBJ2-3	TRBD1	NA	CASSFGQGAIPLSTDTQYF	TGTGCCAGCAGCTTTGGACAGGGGGCCATCCCCCTTAGCACAGATACGCAGTATTTT
TRBV6-2/TRBV6-3	TRBJ1-5	NA	NA	CASSYLPGQYHSNQPQHF	TGTGCCAGCAGTTACCTACCCGGACAGTATCATAGCAATCAGCCCCAGCATTTT
TRBV28	TRBJ1-4	NA	NA	CASSFGPATNEKLFF	TGTGCCAGCAGTTTTGGGCCAGCAACTAATGAAAAACTGTTTTTT
TRBV29-1	TRBJ1-2	TRBD1	NA	CSVAGTAYGYTF	TGCAGCGTTGCTGGGACAGCCTATGGCTACACCTTC
TRBV19	TRBJ1-1	NA	NA	CASSTRMREGNTEAFF	TGTGCCAGTAGTACCAGGATGAGAGAGGGGAACACTGAAGCTTTCTTT
TRBV23-1	TRBJ2-5	NA	NA	CALQGLKTQYF	TGCGCCCTACAGGGCCTAAAGACCCAGTACTTC
TRBV7-9	TRBJ1-2	TRBD1	few	CASSPRTGYNYGYTF	TGTGCCAGCAGCCCGCGGACAGGGTATAACTATGGCTACACCTTC
TRBV5-1	TRBJ1-1	TRBD1	few	CASSFEVQGAEAFF	TGCGCCAGCAGCTTCGAGGTACAGGGGGCTGAAGCTTTCTTT
TRBV30	TRBJ1-2	TRBD1	NA	CAWSPDRAFYGYTF	TGTGCCTGGAGTCCTGACAGGGCCTTCTATGGCTACACCTTC
TRBV5-6	TRBJ1-4	TRBD1	NA	CASSLADRGPTNEKLFF	TGTGCCAGCAGCTTGGCTGACAGGGGGCCAACTAATGAAAAACTGTTTTTT
TRBV18	TRBJ1-5	NA	NA	CASSHTRGTGVNQPQHF	TGTGCCAGCTCCCACACCCGGGGGACGGGGGTCAATCAGCCCCAGCATTTT
TRBV2	TRBJ1-6	TRBD1	NA	CASSEATGFNSPLHF	TGTGCCAGCAGTGAAGCGACAGGGTTTAATTCACCCCTCCACTTT
TRBV28	TRBJ1-1	NA	few	CASSLWGENTEAFF	TGTGCCAGCAGTTTATGGGGAGAGAACACTGAAGCTTTCTTT
TRBV6-2/TRBV6-3	TRBJ1-1	TRBD1	NA	CASSPFRDRSTEAFF	TGTGCCAGCAGTCCCTTTCGGGACAGGAGCACTGAAGCTTTCTTT
TRBV28	TRBJ1-5	NA	NA	CASSWRQPQHF	TGTGCCAGCAGTTGGAGGCAGCCCCAGCATTTT
TRBV29-1	TRBJ1-2	NA	once	CSVELRELYGYTF	TGCAGCGTTGAACTACGGGAACTCTATGGCTACACCTTC
TRBV5-8	TRBJ1-2	NA	NA	CASSPRGANYGYTF	TGTGCCAGCAGCCCCAGGGGTGCTAACTATGGCTACACCTTC
TRBV14	TRBJ1-1	TRBD1	NA	CASSPYRGQKNTEAFF	TGTGCCAGCAGCCCCTACCGGGGACAGAAGAACACTGAAGCTTTCTTT
TRBV28	TRBJ2-1	NA	NA	CASSPPRRGRLYNEQFF	TGTGCCAGCAGTCCACCTCGGCGGGGGCGGCTATACAATGAGCAGTTCTTC
TRBV2	TRBJ1-4	NA	NA	CASLGGIPTNEKLFF	TGTGCCAGCCTGGGGGGTATCCCAACTAATGAAAAACTGTTTTTT
TRBV13	TRBJ2-1	NA	NA	CASSFRGLGTGNNEQFF	TGTGCCAGCAGCTTCAGAGGCCTGGGGACTGGTAACAATGAGCAGTTCTTC
TRBV11-2	TRBJ1-1	NA	NA	CASHGRRRVEAFF	TGTGCCAGCCACGGAAGGAGACGGGTGGAAGCTTTCTTT
TRBV7-6	TRBJ2-7	TRBD1	NA	CASSLVGTGGFTYEQYF	TGTGCCAGCAGCTTAGTAGGTACAGGGGGGTTTACCTACGAGCAGTACTTC
TRBV6-2/TRBV6-3	TRBJ1-5	NA	NA	CASSTGTLYSNQPQHF	TGTGCCAGCAGTACCGGGACACTATATAGCAATCAGCCCCAGCATTTT
TRBV2	TRBJ1-5	NA	NA	CASSDAGNQPQHF	TGTGCCAGCAGTGACGCGGGGAATCAGCCCCAGCATTTT
TRBV5-4	TRBJ1-2	TRBD1	NA	CASSPTGAANYGYTF	TGTGCCAGCAGCCCGACAGGGGCCGCGAACTATGGCTACACCTTC
TRBV5-6	TRBJ2-7	NA	NA	CASSFTDSYEQYF	TGTGCCAGCAGCTTCACAGACTCCTACGAGCAGTACTTC
TRBV28	TRBJ1-4	TRBD1	NA	CASRGSGTGKEKLFF	TGTGCCAGCCGGGGTTCCGGGACAGGGAAGGAAAAACTGTTTTTT
TRBV7-9	TRBJ2-2	NA	NA	CASSLARGELFF	TGTGCCAGCAGCTTAGCGCGCGGGGAGCTGTTTTTT
TRBV6-6	TRBJ1-4	TRBD1	NA	CASTLTGGYEKLFF	TGTGCCAGCACTTTGACAGGGGGATATGAAAAACTGTTTTTT
TRBV5-8	TRBJ1-5	TRBD1	NA	CASSLGQGRLSNQPQHF	TGTGCCAGCAGCTTAGGACAGGGCCGGTTGAGCAATCAGCCCCAGCATTTT
TRBV27	TRBJ1-4	NA	NA	CASSLSSRTVATNEKLFF	TGTGCCAGCAGTTTATCGTCTCGGACAGTGGCAACTAATGAAAAACTGTTTTTT
TRBV10-3	TRBJ2-3	TRBD2	NA	CAISESSNSGGADTQYF	TGTGCCATCAGTGAGTCGAGTAATAGCGGGGGGGCAGATACGCAGTATTTT
TRBV7-9	TRBJ1-1	TRBD1	many	CASSPSTGARDTEAFF	TGTGCCAGCAGCCCTTCGACAGGGGCAAGAGACACTGAAGCTTTCTTT
TRBV19	TRBJ1-1	NA	NA	CASSGASGRRLTTAFF	TGTGCCAGTAGTGGAGCCTCGGGGAGGAGACTTACTACGGCTTTCTTT
TRBV30	TRBJ1-2	NA	NA	CAWSRGRTEASNYGYTF	TGTGCCTGGAGTCGGGGCAGGACAGAAGCATCCAACTATGGCTACACCTTC
TRBV27	TRBJ2-2	NA	NA	CASSLSVAATGELFF	TGTGCCAGCAGTTTATCGGTTGCCGCGACCGGGGAGCTGTTTTTT
TRBV28	TRBJ2-3	TRBD1	NA	CASSGGTGNYRTDTQYF	TGTGCCAGCAGTGGTGGGACAGGGAATTATAGGACAGATACGCAGTATTTT
TRBV3-1/TRBV3-2	TRBJ2-3	NA	NA	CASSSLRRDTDTQYF	TGTGCCAGCAGCTCCCTCAGGCGCGACACAGATACGCAGTATTTT
TRBV28	TRBJ2-5	NA	NA	CASREEGHFQETQYF	TGTGCCAGCAGGGAAGAGGGACATTTCCAAGAGACCCAGTACTTC
TRBV19	TRBJ2-2	TRBD1	NA	CASSPGTGGSGELFF	TGTGCCAGTAGTCCCGGGACAGGGGGTTCCGGGGAGCTGTTTTTT
TRBV18	TRBJ1-1	NA	NA	CASSPRPRLTEAFF	TGTGCCAGCTCACCACGGCCGAGACTCACTGAAGCTTTCTTT
TRBV9	TRBJ2-3	TRBD2	once	CASSAGLVFFNDTQYF	TGTGCCAGCAGCGCGGGACTAGTATTTTTCAATGATACGCAGTATTTT
TRBV29-1	TRBJ1-1	NA	once	CSARRQTLNTEAFF	TGCAGCGCCCGTAGACAGACCCTGAACACTGAAGCTTTCTTT
TRBV27	TRBJ1-4	TRBD1	NA	CASSNKGAGREKLFF	TGTGCCAGCTCGAACAAGGGGGCTGGCAGGGAAAAACTGTTTTTT